These 23 T cell receptor beta chains were sequenced from one sample in a study of blood T cell repertoires in COVID-19. Data came from immunoSEQ multiplex PCR; TCRdb stores just in-frame clones and leaves some out. The top ten hold around 30% of the sample, which has approximately 220,000 clones, roughly 84% seen once. The specimen was peripheral blood. These receptors originate from a man aged 40-49 years with acute or convalescent COVID-19.

V is TRBV2 and J is TRBJ1-2; possibly TRBD1 for D (6 bases). Germline CDR1 is SNHLY and CDR2 is FYNNEI. This CDR3 contains 14 residues. Between the trimmed V and J ends, which lost 2 bases and 5 bases, there was a span of 12 bases. CDR3: CASSELTGLYGYTF. DNA of the CDR3: TGTGCCAGCAGTGAACTCACAGGGTTGTATGGCTACACCTTC.

This sequence joins TRBV9 and TRBJ2-1, with 8 bases fitting TRBD2. The V segment lost 1 base and the J segment 7 bases; nucleotides outside the gene matches: 7. The CDR3 has 15 residues. Germline V gene data show CDR1 as SGDLS and CDR2 as YYNGEE. The CDR3 nucleotides read TGTGCCAGCAGCGTAACTCGGGAGGGAGGGAATGAGCAGTTCTTC. It translates to CASSVTREGGNEQFF. Using reference TRBV9 and TRBJ2-1 for the parts outside the CDR3, the full variable domain is DSGVTQTPKHLITATGQRVTLRCSPRSGDLSVYWYQQSLDQGLQFLIQYYNGEERAKGNILERFSAQQFPDLHSELNLSSLELGDSALYFCASSVTREGGNEQFFGPGTRLTVL.

This clone was detected only once. The chain combines TRBV6-5 with TRBJ2-3, with a weak D call TRBD2 (5 bases). Germline CDR1 and CDR2: MNHEY and SVGAGI. The CDR3 loop spans 15 amino acids. Between the trimmed V and J ends, which lost 4 bases and 2 bases, there was a span of 13 bases. The DNA for the CDR3 is TGTGCCAGCAGTTTGAGAGCGGAAGTCACAGATACGCAGTATTTT. Its translation is CASSLRAEVTDTQYF.

The chain is built from TRBV7-3 and TRBJ2-1, with 8 nucleotides matching TRBD2. Germline assignment: CDR1 SGHTA and CDR2 FQGTGA. The CDR3 covers 15 residues. After removal of 5 bases from V and 8 bases from J, the junction contained 11 bases not matched to a gene. This chain's CDR3 is CASSEQGLVFDEQFF. The CDR3 DNA is TGTGCCAGCAGCGAGCAGGGACTAGTGTTCGATGAGCAGTTCTTC. Combining the CDR3 with reference TRBV7-3 and TRBJ2-1 gives the whole variable domain GAGVSQTPSNKVTEKGKYVELRCDPISGHTALYWYRQSLGQGPEFLIYFQGTGAADDSGLPNDRFFAVRPEGSVSTLKIQRTERGDSAVYLCASSEQGLVFDEQFFGPGTRLTVL.

The chain has TRBV19 and TRBJ2-7, with D possibly being TRBD2 (5 bases). The V end lost 6 bases, the J end lost 5 bases, and 20 bases lay between the germline ends. The germline gives CDR1 LNHDA, CDR2 SQIVND (reference sequence). The CDR3 runs 15 residues. The CDR3 is CASRALDASGNEQYF. The CDR3 bases are TGTGCCAGTAGGGCCCTCGACGCGTCGGGGAACGAGCAGTACTTC.

The rearrangement joins TRBV12-3 or TRBV12-4 to TRBJ1-1; D is ambiguous. The CDR3 loop spans 13 amino acids. Trimming shortened V by 1 base and J by 1 base, and 4 bases separated the two germline ends. CDR3 DNA sequence: TGTGCCAGCAGTTTAGTGAGGAACACTGAAGCTTTCTTT. This sequence encodes CASSLVRNTEAFF.

V gene TRBV19 combines with J gene TRBJ1-4, with D perhaps TRBD1 (5 bases). With 2 bases removed from V and 3 bases from J, the gap between germline ends came to 10 bases. Germline V gene sequence: CDR1 LNHDA, CDR2 SQIVND (reference sequence). The CDR3 covers 15 residues. The CDR3 spells CASSIFWGANEKLFF. CDR3 nucleotides: TGTGCCAGTAGTATATTTTGGGGGGCTAATGAAAAACTGTTTTTT.

This clone has just a few counts. V gene TRBV30 combines with J gene TRBJ2-3, with 12 nucleotides matching TRBD2. The germline CDR1 and CDR2 sequences are GTSNPN and SVGIG (reference sequence). V lost 0 bases and J lost 2; bases outside the gene matches: 12. The CDR3 contains 19 residues. CDR3: CAWSVDLGTSGHATDTQYF. In DNA, the CDR3 is TGTGCCTGGAGTGTAGACCTCGGGACTAGCGGGCATGCCACAGATACGCAGTATTTT. The entire variable domain, with the rest obtained from reference TRBV30 and TRBJ2-3, is as follows: SQTIHQWPATLVQPVGSPLSLECTVEGTSNPNLYWYRQAAGRGLQLLFYSVGIGQISSEVPQNLSASRPQDRQFILSSKKLLLSDSGFYLCAWSVDLGTSGHATDTQYFGPGTRLTVL.

This sequence joins TRBV29-1 and TRBJ2-5, with 7 bases that match TRBD2. Per the germline V gene, CDR1 is SQVTM and CDR2 is ANQGSEA. This CDR3 contains 11 residues. V was clipped by 5 bases and J by 3 bases; unmatched bases: 0. This chain's CDR3 is CSVSGEETQYF. The CDR3 DNA reads as TGCAGCGTTAGCGGGGAAGAGACCCAGTACTTC.

V and J are TRBV11-2 and TRBJ2-3; D remains ambiguous. Trimming stripped 0 bases from V and 2 bases from J, with 3 bases between. The germline V gene has CDR1 SGHAT and CDR2 FQNNGV. The CDR3 is 13 amino acids. The CDR3 is CASSLEHTDTQYF. The DNA for the CDR3 is TGTGCCAGCAGCTTAGAACACACAGATACGCAGTATTTT.

The chain links TRBV6-5 to TRBJ1-1; D is ambiguous. Germline V CDR1 and CDR2: MNHEY, SVGAGI. CDR3 size: 14 residues. Trimming left V 6 bases short and J 1 base short, with 12 bases between. The chain's CDR3 is CASRLQIGNTEAFF. The CDR3, as DNA: TGTGCCAGCAGATTACAGATCGGGAACACTGAAGCTTTCTTT.

The chain is built from TRBV14 and TRBJ2-7; 9 nucleotides agree with TRBD1. Germline V gives CDR1 SGHDN, CDR2 FVKESK. The CDR3 consists of 16 residues. V was pared by 0 bases and J by 3 bases, with 6 bases of the junction left unmatched. CDR3 protein: CASSQDITGGFYEQYF. The CDR3 DNA sequence: TGTGCCAGCAGCCAAGATATCACAGGGGGCTTCTACGAGCAGTACTTC.

The chain is built from TRBV2 and TRBJ2-4; TRBD2 is a possible D gene (6 bases). CDR1 SNHLY and CDR2 FYNNEI come from the germline V gene. The length of the CDR3 is 11 residues. V was clipped by 7 bases and J by 10 bases, with 11 bases between them. The CDR3 bases are TGTGCCAGCATGGGGGGAGAAATTCAGTACTTC. Translated: CASMGGEIQYF.

V usage is TRBV15 and J usage is TRBJ2-7; D is undetermined. This CDR3 has 12 residues. The V end was cut by 3 bases, the J end by 0 bases, with 3 bases between. Germline V gene data show CDR1 as LNHNV and CDR2 as YYDKDF (reference sequence). Here the CDR3 reads CATSSRSYEQYF. The DNA of the CDR3 is TGTGCCACCAGCAGCCGCTCCTACGAGCAGTACTTC.

The chain uses TRBV7-9 and TRBJ2-1; 11 nucleotides line up with TRBD1. The J segment lost 10 bases and the V segment lost 4 bases, leaving 0 bases of the junction unmatched. Germline V lookup: CDR1 SEHNR, CDR2 FQNEAQ (reference sequence). CDR3 length equals 12 residues. The CDR3 DNA follows: TGTGCCAGCAGCTGGACAGGGGGCGAGCAGTTCTTC. This codes for CASSWTGGEQFF.

This clone was observed a handful of times. The V call is TRBV3-1 (or the pseudogene TRBV3-2), the J call TRBJ2-2; 7 nucleotides agree with TRBD1. V shed 0 bases, J shed 5 bases, and the junction held 6 bases outside the gene matches. This CDR3 has 16 amino acids. From germline, CDR1 is LGHDT and CDR2 YNNKEL (reference sequence). The CDR3 sequence: CASSQERGRGTGELFF. DNA for the CDR3: TGTGCCAGCAGCCAAGAGAGGGGCAGGGGGACCGGGGAGCTGTTTTTT.

V is TRBV4-2 and J is TRBJ1-3; D not resolved. The CDR3 consists of 16 residues. V lost 2 bases to trimming and J lost 1 base, with 12 bases between them. Germline lookup yields CDR1 LGHNA and CDR2 YNFKEQ. CDR3 loop: CASSQQIGVSGNTIYF. As DNA, the CDR3 is TGTGCCAGCAGCCAACAAATCGGGGTTTCTGGAAACACCATATATTTT.

CDR3 in amino acids: CASSLGGQGVYGYTF. The CDR3 nucleotides read TGTGCCAGCAGCTTGGGGGGACAGGGTGTCTATGGCTACACCTTC. The chain joins TRBV7-2 to TRBJ1-2, with 9 nucleotides matching TRBD1. Germline-derived CDR1 and CDR2 are SGHTA and FQGNSA. The V and J ends lost 3 bases and 4 bases, in that order; junction bases with no gene match: 6. The CDR3 extends over 15 amino acids. The full variable domain, its missing parts supplied by reference TRBV7-2 and TRBJ1-2, is GAGVSQSPSNKVTEKGKDVELRCDPISGHTALYWYRQSLGQGLEFLIYFQGNSAPDKSGLPSDRFSAERTGGSVSTLTIQRTQQEDSAVYLCASSLGGQGVYGYTFGSGTRLTVV.

V usage is TRBV5-5 and J usage is TRBJ2-1; D perhaps matches TRBD2 (6 bases). V lost 2 bases, J lost 6 bases, and 15 bases lay in between. Germline V gene data show CDR1 as SGHKS and CDR2 as YYEKEE (reference sequence). This CDR3 is built from 15 residues. The CDR3 bases are TGTGCCAGCAGCTTCTCCCCGGACTATCTCAATGAGCAGTTCTTC. The encoded protein is CASSFSPDYLNEQFF.

The V gene is TRBV30, the J gene TRBJ2-1; 10 bases match TRBD2. CDR3 length: 14 residues. In germline, CDR1 is GTSNPN, CDR2 SVGIG (reference sequence). After removal of 4 bases from V and 7 bases from J, the junction contained 7 bases not matched to a gene. CDR3 sequence reads: CAWTSGSIGNEQFF. In DNA, the CDR3 is TGTGCCTGGACTAGCGGGAGTATTGGGAATGAGCAGTTCTTC.

This chain connects TRBV9 to TRBJ2-7, with D hard to call. The CDR3 spans 13 residues. Trimming removed 1 base from V and 7 bases from J, with 12 bases in between. In germline, CDR1 is SGDLS, CDR2 YYNGEE. CDR3 nucleotide sequence: TGTGCCAGCAGCGTATCTACCCTAGGAGAGCAGTACTTC. This codes for CASSVSTLGEQYF.

This clone was observed a handful of times. This rearrangement joins TRBV6-5 to TRBJ2-1, with TRBD1 identical over 7 bases. The V gene's germline CDR1 is MNHEY and CDR2 SVGAGI. V was pared by 7 bases and J by 0 bases, with 3 bases of the junction left unmatched. The CDR3 covers 14 residues. The CDR3 sequence is CASKGTVSYNEQFF. In DNA, the CDR3 is TGTGCCAGCAAGGGGACAGTCTCCTACAATGAGCAGTTCTTC.

The chain uses TRBV6-6 and TRBJ2-1, with 7 bases that match TRBD1. CDR3 length: 13 amino acids. The ends lost 6 bases at V and 10 bases at J; junction bases unmatched: 9. Germline V gene data show CDR1 as MNHNY and CDR2 as SVGAGI (reference sequence). The CDR3 coding sequence is TGTGCCAGCAGACCCGGGACAGCCAAGGAGCAGTTCTTC. Its translation is CASRPGTAKEQFF.